The 26 T cell receptor beta chains below all came from one sample that was sequenced in a study of blood T cell repertoires in COVID-19. Sequenced by immunoSEQ multiplex PCR; TCRdb stores in-frame clones only, minus some. This sample yields 350,000 to 450,000 clones, of which roughly 86% are seen a single time; about 1.8% belongs to the top ten. Sequenced: PBMCs or T cells enriched from blood (not recorded which). Source of these receptors: a woman between 25 and 40 years old who had recovered from COVID-19.

DNA for the CDR3: TGTGCCAGCAGCCAGTACCCACTAGCGGGTCCCAATGAGCAGTTCTTC. It encodes CASSQYPLAGPNEQFF. This chain uses TRBV4-2 with TRBJ2-1; the match to TRBD2 covers 9 bases. Losses at the gene ends were 3 bases for V and 6 bases for J; bases not matched to a gene: 9. Germline V gene data show CDR1 as LGHNA and CDR2 as YNFKEQ. The CDR3 has 16 residues.

This clone was recorded a few times. The gene calls are TRBV4-1 and TRBJ2-1, with D possibly being TRBD2 (5 bases). The V end was cut by 2 bases, the J end by 5 bases, with 7 bases between. The CDR3 is 13 amino acids. CDR1 and CDR2 from the germline V gene are MGHRA and YSYEKL. Here the CDR3 reads CASSQSRDNEQFF. DNA of the CDR3: TGCGCCAGCAGCCAATCGCGGGACAATGAGCAGTTCTTC.

The CDR3 sequence: CASGLGRGIVDYGYTF. The CDR3 DNA reads as TGTGCTAGTGGTTTGGGCAGGGGAATAGTAGACTATGGCTACACCTTC. The chain is built from TRBV12-5 and TRBJ1-2, with D perhaps TRBD1 (6 bases). The length of the CDR3 is 16 residues. Trimming pared 1 base from V and 3 bases from J, leaving 15 bases between. CDR1 LGHNT and CDR2 FRNRAP come from the germline V gene.

This clone was observed a single time. The rearrangement uses TRBV30 and TRBJ2-1; unclear D gene. CDR1 and CDR2 (germline): GTSNPN, SVGIG (reference sequence). CDR3 length: 11 amino acids. V was shortened by 0 bases and J by 7 bases, with 4 bases between the two germline ends. CDR3 DNA sequence: TGTGCCTGGAGTGTCGGGAATGAGCAGTTCTTC. Encoded protein: CAWSVGNEQFF. Full variable domain (remainder filled in from reference TRBV30 and TRBJ2-1): SQTIHQWPATLVQPVGSPLSLECTVEGTSNPNLYWYRQAAGRGLQLLFYSVGIGQISSEVPQNLSASRPQDRQFILSSKKLLLSDSGFYLCAWSVGNEQFFGPGTRLTVL.

The chain recombines TRBV29-1 with TRBJ2-1; D is possibly TRBD1 (5 bases). Per germline, CDR1 SQVTM and CDR2 ANQGSEA. V lost 1 base and J lost 0, with 10 bases in between. The CDR3 loop spans 15 amino acids. CDR3 nucleotide sequence: TGCAGCGTTGAAGGCAGGGCCCTCTCCTACAATGAGCAGTTCTTC. Its protein is CSVEGRALSYNEQFF.

This rearrangement joins TRBV5-4 to TRBJ2-7; D possibly corresponds to TRBD1 (5 bases). Germline loops: CDR1 SGHNT, CDR2 YYREEE (reference sequence). V shed 4 bases and J shed 2 bases, with 13 bases lying between them. This CDR3 region has 14 residues. The CDR3 DNA sequence: TGTGCCAGCAGCCATGACAGTTACCCCTACGAGCAGTACTTC. This translates into CASSHDSYPYEQYF.

The genes are TRBV27 and TRBJ1-1; maybe TRBD1 (6 bases). There are 15 residues in the CDR3. Germline lookup yields CDR1 MNHEY and CDR2 SMNVEV (reference sequence). V lost 5 bases and J lost 4, with 17 bases in between. In DNA, the CDR3 is TGTGCCAGCAGTCCCCCGGGGGGGCAAGTCACTGAAGCTTTCTTT. This encodes CASSPPGGQVTEAFF.

The chain carries TRBV29-1 and TRBJ1-1; D unclear. CDR3 length: 14 amino acids. Trimming removed 1 base from V and 3 bases from J, with 12 bases in between. CDR1 is SQVTM, CDR2 ANQGSEA, per germline. The CDR3 sequence: CSVEVGPRDTEAFF. CDR3 nucleotide sequence: TGCAGCGTTGAAGTCGGCCCTCGGGACACTGAAGCTTTCTTT.

The chain carries TRBV5-6 and TRBJ2-1; the D gene is possibly TRBD1 (6 bases). The CDR3 is 16 residues long. Trimming took off 3 bases at V and 2 bases at J, with 15 bases between the two ends. Germline CDR1 reads SGHDT; CDR2 reads YYEEEE. The CDR3 DNA follows: TGTGCCAGCAGCTCAGACAGGTTGCGGACCTACAATGAGCAGTTCTTC. Protein product: CASSSDRLRTYNEQFF.

The chain is built from TRBV5-4 and TRBJ1-1; 8 bases are a match to TRBD1. With 4 bases clipped from V and 7 bases from J, the junction kept 9 bases outside the gene matches. CDR3 length equals 14 residues. The germline V gene encodes CDR1 SGHNT and CDR2 YYREEE (reference sequence). The CDR3 here is CASSTGQGRDEAFF. The CDR3 coding sequence is TGTGCCAGCAGCACAGGACAGGGTAGGGATGAAGCTTTCTTT.

J is TRBJ2-1 and V is TRBV20-1; perhaps TRBD1 as D (5 bases). V was clipped by 3 bases and J by 7 bases, with 16 bases between them. Germline V gene data show CDR1 as DFQATT and CDR2 as SNEGSKA (reference sequence). This CDR3 is 14 amino acids long. In DNA, the CDR3 is TGCAGTGCTAGTTCAGGGTTCCGTGGGAATGAGCAGTTCTTC. Its translation: CSASSGFRGNEQFF.

The J gene is TRBJ1-2, the V gene TRBV9; 8 nucleotides agree with TRBD1. With 4 bases clipped from V and 2 bases from J, the junction kept 7 bases outside the gene matches. Germline-derived CDR1 and CDR2 are SGDLS and YYNGEE. CDR3 length equals 15 residues. The CDR3 bases are TGTGCCAGCAGCCCTCGGACAGGGCAGAACTATGGCTACACCTTC. It codes for CASSPRTGQNYGYTF.

The rearrangement uses TRBV7-8 and TRBJ2-7, with D maybe TRBD1 (6 bases). CDR1 and CDR2 (germline): SGHVS, FQNEAQ. This CDR3 has 12 residues. Between the trimmed V and J ends, which lost 6 bases and 11 bases, there was a span of 17 bases. CDR3 sequence: CASSPSVQGKYF. The CDR3 coding sequence is TGTGCCAGCAGTCCGAGCGTCCAGGGGAAGTACTTC.

This clone was seen only once. The chain couples TRBV7-8 to TRBJ2-5, with a possible D match to TRBD1 (6 bases). CDR3 length: 15 amino acids. CDR1 and CDR2 from the germline V gene are SGHVS and FQNEAQ. The V end lost 2 bases, the J end lost 5 bases, and 15 bases lay between the germline ends. In nucleotides, the CDR3 is TGTGCCAGCAGCTTACTCCCAGGGGCCAAGGAGACCCAGTACTTC. Amino acids: CASSLLPGAKETQYF.

The chain joins TRBV6-5 to TRBJ2-7; a weak D match, TRBD2 (7 bases). Trimming took 2 bases from V and 6 from J, leaving 11 bases between them. CDR3 length equals 13 residues. The V gene's germline CDR1 is MNHEY and CDR2 SVGAGI. This CDR3 is CASSYGRGAEQYF. For the CDR3, the DNA is TGTGCCAGCAGTTACGGACGGGGGGCCGAGCAGTACTTC.

CDR3 sequence reads: CAISEYRGRNYGYTF. The CDR3 region has the DNA TGTGCCATCAGTGAATACAGGGGGCGTAACTATGGCTACACCTTC. The chain carries TRBV10-3 and TRBJ1-2; 9 bases are a match to TRBD1. V lost 3 bases, J lost 1 base, and 3 bases stayed unmatched. The germline gives CDR1 ENHRY, CDR2 SYGVKD. The CDR3 spans 15 residues.

The J gene is TRBJ2-2, the V gene TRBV5-1; 9 nucleotides line up with TRBD1. V shed 3 bases, J shed 7 bases, and the junction held 7 bases outside the gene matches. Looked up from germline, CDR1 is SGHRS and CDR2 is YFSETQ. This CDR3 has 15 amino acids. The CDR3 spells CASSYIQGAGGELFF. The CDR3 DNA reads as TGCGCCAGCAGCTATATACAGGGGGCTGGCGGGGAGCTGTTTTTT.

This sequence joins TRBV19 and TRBJ1-5; TRBD1 might be the D (5 bases). Germline CDR1 is LNHDA and CDR2 is SQIVND (reference sequence). This CDR3 spans 14 amino acids. V lost 5 bases and J lost 4, with 12 bases in between. CDR3: CASSYAGGNQPQHF. CDR3 sequence (DNA): TGTGCCAGTAGTTATGCGGGGGGAAATCAGCCCCAGCATTTT.

This clone was detected once. The chain combines TRBV29-1 with TRBJ2-2; 8 bases line up with TRBD2. The germline V gene has CDR1 SQVTM and CDR2 ANQGSEA. The CDR3 is 17 amino acids. V shed 4 bases, J shed 3 bases, and the junction held 13 bases outside the gene matches. The CDR3 is CSVVGTRGGTYTGELFF. CDR3 nucleotide sequence: TGCAGCGTTGTAGGGACTAGGGGCGGGACCTACACCGGGGAGCTGTTTTTT.

The chain recombines TRBV6-2 or TRBV6-3 with TRBJ2-7, with 8 bases fitting TRBD1. Unmatched junction bases numbered 3, after V lost 6 bases and J lost 5 bases. The CDR3 is 12 amino acids. CDR1 MNHEY and CDR2 SVGEGT come from the germline V gene. The chain's CDR3 is CASSRTGNEQYF. For the CDR3, the DNA is TGTGCCAGCAGCCGGACAGGGAACGAGCAGTACTTC.

V is TRBV25-1 and J is TRBJ2-2; D remains ambiguous. Germline CDR1 MGHDK, CDR2 SYGVNS. The CDR3 loop spans 12 amino acids. Trimming removed 8 bases from V and 7 bases from J, with 11 bases in between. DNA for the CDR3: TGTGCCAGCGGGCAATTCGTCGGGGAGCTGTTTTTT. This codes for CASGQFVGELFF.

V and J are TRBV6-2 or TRBV6-3 and TRBJ1-6, with D maybe TRBD1 (6 bases). Trimming pared 5 bases from V and 5 bases from J, leaving 13 bases between. The CDR3 is 15 amino acids. In germline, CDR1 is MNHEY, CDR2 SVGEGT. CDR3 protein: CASSAQNRDNSPLHF. The CDR3, as DNA: TGTGCCAGCAGTGCGCAAAACAGGGATAATTCACCCCTCCACTTT.

This sequence joins TRBV6-6 and TRBJ1-4, with TRBD1 matching 7 bases. This CDR3 contains 15 residues. Germline-derived CDR1 and CDR2 are MNHNY and SVGAGI (reference sequence). Losses at the gene ends were 6 bases for V and 3 bases for J; bases not matched to a gene: 7. In DNA, the CDR3 is TGTGCCAGCAGCCTAGACAGGGATCCTAATGAAAAACTGTTTTTT. Translating it yields CASSLDRDPNEKLFF.

The J gene is TRBJ1-6, the V gene TRBV28; TRBD1 matches 10 bases. The CDR3 sequence is 15 residues long. Trimming removed 7 bases from V and 6 bases from J; junction bases left unmatched: 6. Germline loops: CDR1 MDHEN, CDR2 SYDVKM. In DNA, the CDR3 is TGTGCCAGCATCTCCCGGGACAGGGGTAATTCACCCCTCCACTTT. Protein: CASISRDRGNSPLHF. The variable domain in full, completed from reference TRBV28 and TRBJ1-6, reads DVKVTQSSRYLVKRTGEKVFLECVQDMDHENMFWYRQDPGLGLRLIYFSYDVKMKEKGDIPEGYSVSREKKERFSLILESASTNQTSMYLCASISRDRGNSPLHFGNGTRLTVT.

V is TRBV28 and J is TRBJ1-2; weak D call: TRBD1 (5 bases). CDR1 and CDR2 from the germline V gene are MDHEN and SYDVKM. The CDR3 loop spans 12 amino acids. With 5 bases removed from V and 3 bases from J, the gap between germline ends came to 7 bases. The chain's CDR3 is CASSQQDYGYTF. The CDR3 DNA is TGTGCCAGCAGTCAACAGGACTATGGCTACACCTTC.

Concerning this clone: One junction end does not reproduce the germline sequence, and a read error may be involved. The V gene is TRBV18, the J gene TRBJ1-5; D call uncertain. The length of the CDR3 is 14 residues. Per the germline V gene, CDR1 is KGHSH and CDR2 is LQKENI. The CDR3 loop reads CASSPGAANQPQHF. As DNA, the CDR3 is TGTGCCAGCTCACCCGGTGCAGCGAATCAGCCTCAGCATTTT.